The present T cell receptor beta chain was sequenced within a study of neoadjuvant anti-PD-1 for oral cavity cancer. Turning to the study itself: Most patients had three to four biweekly doses of 3 mg/kg nivolumab before resection.

Germline-derived CDR1 and CDR2 are SNHLY and FYNNEI. This CDR3 is built from 11 residues. Stated time point: after neoadjuvant nivolumab, at surgical resection. Cohort: HPV-negative, locally advanced oral cavity squamous cell carcinoma patients. PBMCs were not maintained or expanded in culture before analysis. Blood libraries mostly used approximately 0.5 ug genomic DNA, six replicates each. TCRdb's table, derived via immunoSEQ multiplex PCR, lists solely in-frame clones and lacks some. The sample carries 8,300 or so clones, approximately 70% recorded once. Of note for this clone: The junction does not match germline at one end; this may be a read error.

This TCR came from a person aged 35 to 85 with oral cavity squamous cell carcinoma. The chain is built from TRBV2 and TRBJ1-2; no clear D. The specimen comprised PBMCs, sampled after nivolumab (anti-PD-1) treatment. The CDR3 coding sequence is TGTGCCAGCAGTGAATTTCATATAAGCTTCTTC. It translates to CASSEFHISFF.